Each of the 16 T cell receptor beta chains below was sequenced from the same sample in a study of cytomegalovirus exposure and HLA in healthy donors. PCR primers comprised 60 Vbeta and 13 Jbeta primers. TCRdb's copy holds only in-frame clones and misses some; the assay was immunoSEQ multiplex PCR. The repertoire has approximately 160,000 clones, around 75% of them found once; the top ten carry 1.3% to 1.5%. Sequencing was carried out using PBMCs. These TCRs come from a man aged 18-30 years in good health and CMV-seronegative.

The chain has TRBV2 and TRBJ2-7, with D possibly TRBD2 on 5 matching bases. The CDR3 runs to 11 residues. CDR1 and CDR2 (germline): SNHLY, FYNNEI. V was clipped by 7 bases and J by 4 bases, with 8 bases between them. The CDR3: CASMGSYEQYF. Here the CDR3 DNA reads TGTGCCAGCATGGGGAGTTACGAGCAGTACTTC. The variable domain in full, completed from reference TRBV2 and TRBJ2-7, reads EPEVTQTPSHQVTQMGQEVILRCVPISNHLYFYWYRQILGQKVEFLVSFYNNEISEKSEIFDDQFSVERPDGSNFTLKIRSTKLEDSAMYFCASMGSYEQYFGPGTRLTVT.

The V call is TRBV5-1, the J call TRBJ2-5, with TRBD2 identical over 7 bases. The end of the DNA aligns better with TRBJ2-7, so the J call may be wrong. Looked up from germline, CDR1 is SGHRS and CDR2 is YFSETQ. The CDR3 totals 15 residues. CDR3: CASSLDPGLSYEQYF. The DNA for the CDR3 is TGCGCCAGCAGCTTGGACCCGGGACTATCCTACGAGCAGTACTTC.

The chain is built from TRBV27 and TRBJ2-1; unclear D gene. Germline assignment: CDR1 MNHEY and CDR2 SMNVEV (reference sequence). V was pared by 4 bases and J by 3 bases, with 13 bases between. The CDR3 totals 15 residues. In DNA, the CDR3 is TGTGCCAGCAGTTCCCTAGAACGGTACTACAATGAGCAGTTCTTC. As protein: CASSSLERYYNEQFF.

The genes are TRBV6-5 and TRBJ2-5, with a weak D call TRBD2 (7 bases). The DNA end is more similar to TRBJ2-7, so the J call may be wrong. The CDR3 runs to 15 residues. Germline CDR1 reads MNHEY; CDR2 reads SVGAGI. CDR3 protein: CASRQPGAGAYEQYF. The CDR3 coding sequence is TGTGCCAGCAGGCAACCAGGGGCGGGGGCCTACGAGCAGTACTTC.

This clone appeared many times. The chain employs TRBV4-1 and TRBJ2-3; 15 bases are a match to TRBD2. This CDR3 is built from 20 residues. Germline CDR1 reads MGHRA; CDR2 reads YSYEKL. Trimming at V came to 2 bases and at J to 1 base, leaving 10 bases not matched to a gene. The CDR3 reads CASSQPGLAGGGRGTDTQYF. CDR3 nucleotides: TGCGCCAGCAGCCAACCCGGACTAGCGGGAGGGGGTAGGGGCACAGATACGCAGTATTTT.

This clone has a single count. The chain employs TRBV6-5 and TRBJ1-6; a weak D match, TRBD1 (5 bases). This CDR3 comprises 15 residues. V was pared by 5 bases and J by 7 bases, with 15 bases between. In germline, CDR1 is MNHEY, CDR2 SVGAGI. CDR3: CASSPDTGANSPLHF. CDR3 in DNA: TGTGCCAGCAGTCCAGACACTGGGGCCAATTCACCCCTCCACTTT.

The V call is TRBV6-6, the J call TRBJ2-5; D might be TRBD2 (5 bases). The V gene's germline CDR1 is MNHNY and CDR2 SVGAGI (reference sequence). This CDR3 spans 13 amino acids. Trimming pared 6 bases from V and 2 bases from J, leaving 10 bases between. CDR3 coding DNA: TGTGCCAGCAGCCCCAGCGGTCAAGAGACCCAGTACTTC. The encoded protein is CASSPSGQETQYF.

The genes are TRBV15 and TRBJ1-5; 7 bases line up with TRBD1. Looked up from germline, CDR1 is LNHNV and CDR2 is YYDKDF (reference sequence). V lost 8 bases to trimming and J lost 5 bases; unmatched junction nucleotides: 0. The CDR3 is 11 amino acids. This chain's CDR3 is CATDRDQPQHF. The CDR3 region has the DNA TGTGCCACCGACAGGGATCAGCCCCAGCATTTT.

The V and J genes are TRBV4-3 and TRBJ2-7, with TRBD2 as a possible D gene (6 bases). This CDR3 contains 16 residues. In germline, CDR1 is LGHNA, CDR2 YSLEER. V was pared by 5 bases and J by 6 bases, with 23 bases between. This chain's CDR3 is CASSTEGGEKSGEQYF. The CDR3 bases are TGCGCCAGCAGCACTGAGGGAGGTGAGAAGTCGGGCGAGCAGTACTTC.

V is TRBV6-5 and J is TRBJ2-2, with TRBD2 matching 7 bases. CDR3 length: 14 amino acids. In germline, CDR1 is MNHEY, CDR2 SVGAGI. V trimming: 4 bases; J trimming: 6 bases; junction bases outside the gene matches: 5. CDR3 nucleotides: TGTGCCAGCAGTTCCCCCCGGGAGGCCGGGGAGCTGTTTTTT. Residues: CASSSPREAGELFF.

The sample holds one count of this clone. This chain connects TRBV5-7 to TRBJ2-2; D possibly corresponds to TRBD1 (6 bases). TRBV5-7 is an ORF; its function is uncertain. V gave up 4 bases and J gave up 0 bases, with 10 bases separating them. This CDR3 contains 15 residues. The CDR3 nucleotides are TGTGCCAGCAGCAACCAGGGGTCGAACACCGGGGAGCTGTTTTTT. It translates to CASSNQGSNTGELFF.

As concerns this clone: One junction end disagrees with the germline gene, perhaps due to a read error. The rearrangement uses TRBV7-9 and TRBJ1-4; D ambiguous. This CDR3 comprises 17 residues. From germline, CDR1 is SEHNR and CDR2 FQNEAQ (reference sequence). The CDR3 loop is CSSSQTGDSSYNEKLFF. The CDR3 bases are TGTTCCAGCAGCCAGACTGGAGATTCGTCCTATAATGAAAAACTGTTTTTT.

This chain connects TRBV30 to TRBJ2-6; TRBD2 might be the D (6 bases). Looked up from germline, CDR1 is GTSNPN and CDR2 is SVGIG (reference sequence). CDR3 length: 17 residues. V dropped 3 bases and J dropped 1 base, with 16 bases sitting between them. The CDR3 loop reads CAWRGVEGRSGANVLTF. The CDR3 region has the DNA TGTGCCTGGAGGGGGGTTGAGGGGAGGTCTGGGGCCAACGTCCTGACTTTC.

This sequence joins TRBV27 and TRBJ2-3; 7 bases are a match to TRBD2. J was trimmed by 4 bases and V by 4 bases; bases with no gene match: 14. There are 17 residues in the CDR3. The germline V gene has CDR1 MNHEY and CDR2 SMNVEV (reference sequence). The CDR3 DNA follows: TGTGCCAGCAGTTCCACCCCGCGGGAGTTTGGTGCAGATACGCAGTATTTT. It yields the protein CASSSTPREFGADTQYF.

The rearrangement links TRBV19 to TRBJ2-7, with a weak D call TRBD2 (6 bases). Germline V gives CDR1 LNHDA, CDR2 SQIVND (reference sequence). Trimming shortened V by 9 bases and J by 2 bases, and 20 bases separated the two germline ends. The CDR3 length is 15 residues. Here the CDR3 DNA reads TGTGCCAGCGCTCCCCTCGCGGGGCCCGCCTACGAGCAGTACTTC. Encoded protein: CASAPLAGPAYEQYF.

This clone was recorded a few times. This chain connects TRBV2 to TRBJ2-7; TRBD2 matches 8 bases. CDR1 is SNHLY and CDR2 is FYNNEI in the germline V gene. The length of the CDR3 is 14 residues. V was pared by 3 bases and J by 1 base, with 2 bases of the junction left unmatched. The chain's CDR3 is CASSDTGGSYEQYF. The DNA of the CDR3 is TGTGCCAGCAGTGATACGGGAGGGTCCTACGAGCAGTACTTC.